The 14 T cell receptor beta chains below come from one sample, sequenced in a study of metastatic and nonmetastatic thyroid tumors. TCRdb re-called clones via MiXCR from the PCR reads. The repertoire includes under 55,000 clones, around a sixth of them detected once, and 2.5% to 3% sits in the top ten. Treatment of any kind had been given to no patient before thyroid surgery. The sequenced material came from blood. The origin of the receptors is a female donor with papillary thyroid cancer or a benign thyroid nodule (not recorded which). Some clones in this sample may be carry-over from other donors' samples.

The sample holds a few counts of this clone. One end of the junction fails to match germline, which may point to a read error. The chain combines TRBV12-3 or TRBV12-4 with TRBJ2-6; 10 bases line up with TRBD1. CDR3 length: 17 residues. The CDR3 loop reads CASRPTGQGSGANVMTF. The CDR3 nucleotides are TGTGCCAGCAGGCCCACGGGACAGGGGTCTGGGGCCAACGTCATGACTTTC.

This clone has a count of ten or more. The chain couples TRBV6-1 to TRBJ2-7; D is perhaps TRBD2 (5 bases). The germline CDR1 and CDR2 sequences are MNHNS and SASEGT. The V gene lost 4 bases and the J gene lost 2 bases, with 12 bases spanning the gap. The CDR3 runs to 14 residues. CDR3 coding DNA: TGTGCCAGCAGTGGCTCTAGCAGTCCCTACGAGCAGTACTTC. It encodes CASSGSSSPYEQYF.

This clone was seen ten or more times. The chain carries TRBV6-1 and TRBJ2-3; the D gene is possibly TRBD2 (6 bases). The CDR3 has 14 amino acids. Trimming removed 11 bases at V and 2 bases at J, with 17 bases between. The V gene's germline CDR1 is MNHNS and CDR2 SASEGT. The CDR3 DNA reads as TGTGCCGCGCAGGAGGGGTCCGACACAGATACGCAGTATTTT. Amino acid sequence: CAAQEGSDTDTQYF.

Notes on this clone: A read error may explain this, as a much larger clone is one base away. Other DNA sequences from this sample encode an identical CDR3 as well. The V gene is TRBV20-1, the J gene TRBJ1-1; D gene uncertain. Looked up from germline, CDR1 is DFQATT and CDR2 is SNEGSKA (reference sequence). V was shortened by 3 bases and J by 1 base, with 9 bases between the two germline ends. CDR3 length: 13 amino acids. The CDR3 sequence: CSARGSANTEAFF. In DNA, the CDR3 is TGCAGTGCTAGGGGGTCCGCGAACACTGAAGCTTTCTTT.

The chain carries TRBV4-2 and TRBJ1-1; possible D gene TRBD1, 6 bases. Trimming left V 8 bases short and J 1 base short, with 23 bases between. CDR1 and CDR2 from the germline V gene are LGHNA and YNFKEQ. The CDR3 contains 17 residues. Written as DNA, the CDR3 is TGTGCCAGCCGGGAGGACAGCCTACTCGGTGCGAACACTGAAGCTTTCTTT. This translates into CASREDSLLGANTEAFF.

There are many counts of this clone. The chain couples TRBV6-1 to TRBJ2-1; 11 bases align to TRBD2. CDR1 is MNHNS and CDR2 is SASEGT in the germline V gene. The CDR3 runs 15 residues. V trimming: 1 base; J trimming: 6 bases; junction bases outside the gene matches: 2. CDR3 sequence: CASSEGLAGLNEQFF. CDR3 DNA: TGTGCCAGCAGTGAAGGACTAGCGGGGCTCAATGAGCAGTTCTTC.

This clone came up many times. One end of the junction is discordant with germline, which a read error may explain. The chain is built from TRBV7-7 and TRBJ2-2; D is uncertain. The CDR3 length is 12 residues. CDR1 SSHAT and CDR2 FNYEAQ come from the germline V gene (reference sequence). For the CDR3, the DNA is TGTGCTAGCAGCTTAGCCGGCGGGGAGCTGTTTTTT. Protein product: CASSLAGGELFF.

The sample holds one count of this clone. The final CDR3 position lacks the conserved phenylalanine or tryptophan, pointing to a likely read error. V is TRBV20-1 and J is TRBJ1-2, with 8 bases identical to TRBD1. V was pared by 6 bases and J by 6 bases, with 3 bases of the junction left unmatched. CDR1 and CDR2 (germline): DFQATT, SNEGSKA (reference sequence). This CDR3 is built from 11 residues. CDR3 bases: TGCAGTGCCAAGACAGGGGATGGCTACACCCTC. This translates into CSAKTGDGYTL.

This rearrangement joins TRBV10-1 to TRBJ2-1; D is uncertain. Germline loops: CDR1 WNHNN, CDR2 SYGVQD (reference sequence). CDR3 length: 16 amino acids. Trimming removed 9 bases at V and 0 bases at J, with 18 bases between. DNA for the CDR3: TGCGCCAGGGGTAATAGTAGGCCCAACTCCTACAATGAGCAGTTCTTC. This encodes CARGNSRPNSYNEQFF.

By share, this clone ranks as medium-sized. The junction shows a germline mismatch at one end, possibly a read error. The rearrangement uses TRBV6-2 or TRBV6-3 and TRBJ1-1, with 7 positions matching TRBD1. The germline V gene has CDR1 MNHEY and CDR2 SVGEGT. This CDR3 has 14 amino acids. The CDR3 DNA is TGTGCCAGCAATTACAGGGGTCGGTACACTGAAGCTTTCTTT. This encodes CASNYRGRYTEAFF.

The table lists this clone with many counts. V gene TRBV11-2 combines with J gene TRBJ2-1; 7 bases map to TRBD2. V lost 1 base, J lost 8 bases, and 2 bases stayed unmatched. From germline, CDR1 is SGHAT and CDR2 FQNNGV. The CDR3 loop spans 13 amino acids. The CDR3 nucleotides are TGTGCCAGCAGCTTAGGCGGGGGTGATGAGCAGTTCTTC. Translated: CASSLGGGDEQFF.

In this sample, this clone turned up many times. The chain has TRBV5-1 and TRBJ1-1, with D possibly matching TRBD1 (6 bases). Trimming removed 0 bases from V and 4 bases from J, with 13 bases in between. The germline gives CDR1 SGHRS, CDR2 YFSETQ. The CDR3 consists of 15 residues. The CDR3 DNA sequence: TGCGCCAGCAGCTTGGATGTGGGGGCGGTCACTGAAGCTTTCTTT. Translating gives CASSLDVGAVTEAFF. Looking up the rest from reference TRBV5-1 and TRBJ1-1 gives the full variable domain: KAGVTQTPRYLIKTRGQQVTLSCSPISGHRSVSWYQQTPGQGLQFLFEYFSETQRNKGNFPGRFSGRQFSNSRSEMNVSTLELGDSALYLCASSLDVGAVTEAFFGQGTRLTVV.

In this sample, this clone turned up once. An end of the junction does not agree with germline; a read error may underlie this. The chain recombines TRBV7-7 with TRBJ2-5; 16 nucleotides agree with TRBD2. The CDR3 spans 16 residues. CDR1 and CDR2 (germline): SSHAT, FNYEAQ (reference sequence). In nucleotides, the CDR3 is TGTGCTAGCAGCGGGACTAGCGGGGGGGCTTGGGAGACCCAGTACTTC. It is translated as CASSGTSGGAWETQYF.

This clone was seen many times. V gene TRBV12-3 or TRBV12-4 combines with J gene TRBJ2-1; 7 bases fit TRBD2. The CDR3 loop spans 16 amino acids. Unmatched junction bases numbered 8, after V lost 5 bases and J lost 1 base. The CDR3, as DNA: TGTGCCAGCAGTCACAAACTAGCGTTTTCCTACAATGAGCAGTTCTTC. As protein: CASSHKLAFSYNEQFF.